Following are 13 T cell receptor beta chains from one sample sequenced in a study of vaccination and CD4 T cells after COVID-19. The treatment denotes: roughly 10-day PBMC culture with coronavirus spike peptide pools or control peptides (ViraFEST assay). These receptors have no identified antigens. With the Oncomine TCR Beta short-read assay, DNA from cultured CD4+ T cells was sequenced. TCRdb fed the PCR reads into MiXCR, producing one record per CDR3 protein. The repertoire has 15,000 to 20,000 distinct CDR3 sequences, around 56% of them found once; the top ten carry 6.6%. Sample: CD4+ T cells from blood, cultured in vitro, taken before SARS-CoV-2 vaccination. The receptors come from a human donor who had recovered from COVID-19.

This rearrangement joins TRBV7-9 to TRBJ1-3; D possibly corresponds to TRBD1 (5 bases). Germline V gene lookup returns CDR1 SEHNR and CDR2 FQNEAQ (reference sequence). This CDR3 contains 14 residues. Trimming removed 9 bases at V and 4 bases at J, with 16 bases between. CDR3 in amino acids: CASSRGAHGNTIYF. For the CDR3, the DNA is TGTGCCAGTAGTCGCGGGGCTCACGGAAACACCATATATTTT.

The rearrangement joins TRBV7-8 to TRBJ2-5, with 8 bases lining up with TRBD2. The trim removed 5 bases at V and 8 bases at J, leaving 10 bases unmatched. The CDR3 has 14 amino acids. CDR1 and CDR2 (germline): SGHVS, FQNEAQ. The CDR3 DNA sequence: TGTGCCAGCAGCGTTACTAGCGGTGAGGCAACCCAGTACTTC. It translates to CASSVTSGEATQYF. Variable domain in full (rest from reference TRBV7-8 and TRBJ2-5): GAGVSQSPRYKVAKRGQDVALRCDPISGHVSLFWYQQALGQGPEFLTYFQNEAQLDKSGLPSDRFFAERPEGSVSTLKIQRTQQEDSAVYLCASSVTSGEATQYFGPGTRLLVL.

Points on this clonotype: The junction shows a germline mismatch at one end, possibly a read error. The CDR3 here is CASSGVTNHGYTF. The CDR3 DNA sequence: TGTGCCAGCAGCGGAGTTACTAACCATGGCTACACCTTC. This chain connects TRBV5-4 to TRBJ1-2; D call uncertain. The CDR3 is 13 residues long. Germline lookup yields CDR1 SGHNT and CDR2 YYREEE (reference sequence). Looking up the rest from reference TRBV5-4 and TRBJ1-2 gives the full variable domain: ETGVTQSPTHLIKTRGQQVTLRCSSQSGHNTVSWYQQALGQGPQFIFQYYREEENGRGNFPPRFSGLQFPNYSSELNVNALELDDSALYLCASSGVTNHGYTFGSGTRLTVV.

This rearrangement joins TRBV19 to TRBJ2-4, with 14 nucleotides matching TRBD2. J lost 6 bases, V lost 5 bases, and 6 bases had no gene match. Germline CDR1 is LNHDA and CDR2 is SQIVND (reference sequence). This CDR3 contains 16 residues. CDR3 in amino acids: CASSAKGTSGRNIQYF. The CDR3 nucleotides are TGTGCCAGTAGTGCAAAAGGGACTAGCGGGAGAAACATTCAGTACTTC.

This rearrangement joins TRBV6-2 or TRBV6-3 to TRBJ2-1, with 7 bases matching TRBD2. CDR1 is MNHEY and CDR2 is SVGEGT in the germline V gene. V shed 0 bases, J shed 7 bases, and the junction held 15 bases outside the gene matches. CDR3 length equals 18 residues. CDR3 protein: CASSYSITDWRESNEQFF. The CDR3 DNA follows: TGTGCCAGCAGTTACTCCATAACCGATTGGCGGGAGAGTAATGAGCAGTTCTTC.

The chain recombines TRBV7-3 with TRBJ1-2; D not certain. Germline V gene sequence: CDR1 SGHTA, CDR2 FQGTGA. V was shortened by 3 bases and J by 1 base, with 6 bases between the two germline ends. The CDR3 sequence is 13 residues long. CDR3 coding DNA: TGTGCCAGCAGCTTTGACGGTAACTATGGCTACACCTTC. This translates into CASSFDGNYGYTF.

V usage is TRBV6-2 or TRBV6-3 and J usage is TRBJ1-5; D is possibly TRBD1 (5 bases). Germline V lookup: CDR1 MNHEY, CDR2 SVGEGT. The CDR3 has 15 residues. Trimming took 7 bases from V and 0 from J, leaving 13 bases between them. The chain's CDR3 is CASNPRAVSNQPQHF. CDR3 nucleotides: TGTGCCAGCAACCCCAGGGCCGTTAGCAATCAGCCCCAGCATTTT.

V and J are TRBV19 and TRBJ2-3; D gene unclear. Deletions cut 4 bases from V and 2 bases from J, with 13 bases between. Germline CDR1 LNHDA, CDR2 SQIVND (reference sequence). The CDR3 is 15 amino acids. The DNA of the CDR3 is TGTGCCAGTAGTAGCGAAAGGTTTCCCACAGATACGCAGTATTTT. Residues: CASSSERFPTDTQYF.

This clonotype was detected only a few times. This chain links TRBV20-1 with TRBJ1-2; TRBD1 might be the D (5 bases). Trimming took 4 bases from V and 7 from J, leaving 16 bases between them. Germline loops: CDR1 DFQATT, CDR2 SNEGSKA (reference sequence). The CDR3 length is 13 residues. CDR3 loop: CSAMLGSGGGYTF. The DNA of the CDR3 is TGCAGTGCTATGTTAGGATCGGGGGGTGGCTACACCTTC.

J is TRBJ1-1 and V is TRBV12-3 or TRBV12-4; D is ambiguous. This CDR3 comprises 11 residues. Trimming removed 5 bases at V and 8 bases at J, with 9 bases between. CDR3 loop: CASSPQSEAFF. The CDR3 DNA is TGTGCCAGCAGTCCCCAGTCCGAAGCTTTCTTT.

The V and J genes are TRBV6-2 or TRBV6-3 and TRBJ1-1; D might be TRBD1 (5 bases). Germline V gives CDR1 MNHEY, CDR2 SVGEGT. The CDR3 loop spans 16 amino acids. V shed 6 bases and J shed 1 base, with 18 bases lying between them. CDR3 DNA: TGTGCCAGCAGAATCAAGACAAAAGGGGCGAACACTGAAGCTTTCTTT. Protein sequence: CASRIKTKGANTEAFF.

The chain combines TRBV27 with TRBJ2-5; a possible D gene is TRBD1 (6 bases). The CDR3 runs 13 residues. The V and J ends lost 0 bases and 7 bases respectively, with 9 bases between them. Germline V gene sequence: CDR1 MNHEY, CDR2 SMNVEV (reference sequence). CDR3 amino acids: CASSLSGTTTQYF. The CDR3 DNA reads TGTGCCAGCAGTTTATCGGGGACAACGACCCAGTACTTC.

V is TRBV2 and J is TRBJ2-1; D uncertain. Germline values: CDR1 SNHLY, CDR2 FYNNEI. Trimming pared 7 bases from V and 4 bases from J, leaving 11 bases between. The CDR3 covers 13 residues. For the CDR3, the DNA is TGTGCCAGCACTTACGAGAGTTACAATGAGCAGTTCTTC. The encoded protein is CASTYESYNEQFF. The full variable domain, completed using reference TRBV2 and TRBJ2-1, is EPEVTQTPSHQVTQMGQEVILRCVPISNHLYFYWYRQILGQKVEFLVSFYNNEISEKSEIFDDQFSVERPDGSNFTLKIRSTKLEDSAMYFCASTYESYNEQFFGPGTRLTVL.